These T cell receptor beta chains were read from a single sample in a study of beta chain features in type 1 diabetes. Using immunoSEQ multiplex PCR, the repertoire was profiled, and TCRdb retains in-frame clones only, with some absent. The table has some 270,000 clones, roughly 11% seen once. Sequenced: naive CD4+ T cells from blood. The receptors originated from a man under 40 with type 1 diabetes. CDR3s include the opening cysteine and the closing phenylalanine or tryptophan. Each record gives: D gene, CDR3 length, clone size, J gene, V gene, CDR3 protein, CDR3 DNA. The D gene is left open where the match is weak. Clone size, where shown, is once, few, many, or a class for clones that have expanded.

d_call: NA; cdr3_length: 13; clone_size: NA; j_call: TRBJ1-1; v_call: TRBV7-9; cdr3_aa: CASSPQVNTEAFF; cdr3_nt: TGTGCCAGCAGCCCACAGGTGAACACTGAAGCTTTCTTT
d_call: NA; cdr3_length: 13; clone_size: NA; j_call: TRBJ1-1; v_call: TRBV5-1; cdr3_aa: CASSLGPNTEAFF; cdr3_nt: TGCGCCAGCAGCTTGGGGCCGAACACTGAAGCTTTCTTT
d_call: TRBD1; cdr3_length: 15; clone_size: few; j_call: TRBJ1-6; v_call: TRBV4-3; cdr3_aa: CASQPGQGFNSPLHF; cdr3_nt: TGCGCCAGCCAACCGGGACAGGGATTTAATTCACCCCTCCACTTT
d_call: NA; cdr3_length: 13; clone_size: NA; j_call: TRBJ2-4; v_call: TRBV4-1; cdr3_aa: CASSQEQGNIQYF; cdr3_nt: TGCGCCAGCAGCCAAGAACAGGGAAACATTCAGTACTTC
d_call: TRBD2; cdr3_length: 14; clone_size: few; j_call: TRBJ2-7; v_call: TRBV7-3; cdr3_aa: CASSASGTSGEQYF; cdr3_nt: TGTGCCAGCAGCGCCTCCGGGACTAGCGGCGAGCAGTACTTC
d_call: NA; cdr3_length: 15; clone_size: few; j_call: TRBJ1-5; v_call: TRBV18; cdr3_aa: CASSPLRGPEAPQHF; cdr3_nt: TGTGCCAGCTCCCCACTCCGCGGCCCCGAGGCGCCCCAGCATTTT
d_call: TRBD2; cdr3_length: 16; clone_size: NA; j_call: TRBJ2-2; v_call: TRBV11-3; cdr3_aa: CASSLEAGGVTGELFF; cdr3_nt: TGTGCCAGCAGCTTAGAAGCCGGGGGGGTCACCGGGGAGCTGTTTTTT
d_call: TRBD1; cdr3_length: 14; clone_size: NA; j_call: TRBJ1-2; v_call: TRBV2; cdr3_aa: CASSAGQGAEGYTF; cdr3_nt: TGTGCCAGCAGTGCCGGACAGGGGGCAGAAGGCTACACCTTC
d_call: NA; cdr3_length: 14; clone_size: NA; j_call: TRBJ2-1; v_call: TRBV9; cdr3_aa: CASSVASAYNEQFF; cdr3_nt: TGTGCCAGCAGCGTAGCCAGCGCCTACAATGAGCAGTTCTTC
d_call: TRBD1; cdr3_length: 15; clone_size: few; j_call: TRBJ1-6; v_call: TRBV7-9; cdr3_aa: CASSHQLRDRGPLHF; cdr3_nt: TGTGCCAGCAGCCACCAGTTAAGGGACAGGGGACCCCTCCACTTT
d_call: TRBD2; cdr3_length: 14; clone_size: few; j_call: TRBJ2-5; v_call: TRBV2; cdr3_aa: CASSRTSGRETQYF; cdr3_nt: TGTGCCAGCAGCAGGACTAGCGGGAGAGAGACCCAGTACTTC
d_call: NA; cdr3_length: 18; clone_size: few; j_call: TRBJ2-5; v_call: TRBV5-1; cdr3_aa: CASSKRARGNQKGETQYF; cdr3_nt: TGCGCCAGCAGCAAAAGGGCCAGGGGTAATCAAAAAGGGGAGACCCAGTACTTC
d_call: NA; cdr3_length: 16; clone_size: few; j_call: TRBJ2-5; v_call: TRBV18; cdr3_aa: CASSPRPGEREETQYF; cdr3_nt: TGTGCCAGCTCACCACGTCCGGGGGAAAGGGAAGAGACCCAGTACTTC
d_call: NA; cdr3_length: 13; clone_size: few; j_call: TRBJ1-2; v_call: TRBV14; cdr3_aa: CASSQTANYGYTF; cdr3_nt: TGTGCCAGCAGCCAAACAGCTAACTATGGCTACACCTTC
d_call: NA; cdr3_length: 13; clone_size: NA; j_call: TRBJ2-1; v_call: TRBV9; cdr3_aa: CASSVESGSEQFF; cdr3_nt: TGTGCCAGCAGCGTAGAATCGGGTTCTGAGCAGTTCTTC
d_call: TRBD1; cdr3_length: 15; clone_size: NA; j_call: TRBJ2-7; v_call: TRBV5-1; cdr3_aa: CASNPPGTGIDEQYF; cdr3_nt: TGCGCCAGCAACCCGCCCGGGACAGGGATCGACGAGCAGTACTTC
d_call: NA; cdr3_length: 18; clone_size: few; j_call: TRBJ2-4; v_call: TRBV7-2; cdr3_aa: CASSLIQFSQVTKNIQYF; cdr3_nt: TGTGCCAGCAGCTTAATCCAGTTCTCGCAAGTAACCAAAAACATTCAGTACTTC
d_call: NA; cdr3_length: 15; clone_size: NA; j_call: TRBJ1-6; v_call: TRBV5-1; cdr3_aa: CASSLDQVSNSPLHF; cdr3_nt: TGCGCCAGCAGCTTGGATCAGGTTTCTAATTCACCCCTCCACTTT
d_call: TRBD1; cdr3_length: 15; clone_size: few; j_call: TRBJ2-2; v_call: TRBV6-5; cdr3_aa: CASYRGGRNTGELFF; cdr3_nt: TGTGCCAGCTACAGGGGCGGAAGGAACACCGGGGAGCTGTTTTTT
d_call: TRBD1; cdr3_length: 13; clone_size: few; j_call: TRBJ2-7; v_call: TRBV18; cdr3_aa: CASSLPGQYEQYF; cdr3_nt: TGTGCCAGCTCACTACCGGGACAGTACGAGCAGTACTTC
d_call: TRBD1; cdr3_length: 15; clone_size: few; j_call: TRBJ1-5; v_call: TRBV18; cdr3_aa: CASSPGTGGTQPQHF; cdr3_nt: TGTGCCAGCTCACCAGGGACAGGGGGCACTCAGCCCCAGCATTTT
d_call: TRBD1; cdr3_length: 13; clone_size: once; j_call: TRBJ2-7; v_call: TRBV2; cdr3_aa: CASSGQGGNEQYF; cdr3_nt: TGTGCCAGCAGTGGACAGGGTGGAAACGAGCAGTACTTC
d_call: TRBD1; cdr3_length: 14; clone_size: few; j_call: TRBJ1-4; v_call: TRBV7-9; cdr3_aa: CASSYGTGFEKLFF; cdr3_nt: TGTGCCAGCAGCTACGGGACAGGCTTTGAAAAACTGTTTTTT
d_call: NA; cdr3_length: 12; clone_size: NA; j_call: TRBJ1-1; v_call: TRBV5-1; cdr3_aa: CASSRGGTEAFF; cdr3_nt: TGCGCCAGCAGCCGAGGGGGCACTGAAGCTTTCTTT
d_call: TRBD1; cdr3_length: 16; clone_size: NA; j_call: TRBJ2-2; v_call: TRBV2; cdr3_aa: CASRGGQGAGSGELFF; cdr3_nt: TGTGCCAGCAGAGGTGGACAGGGGGCCGGGAGCGGGGAGCTGTTTTTT
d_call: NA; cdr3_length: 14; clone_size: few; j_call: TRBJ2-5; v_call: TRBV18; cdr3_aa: CASSPPGGEETQYF; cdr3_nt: TGTGCCAGCTCACCACCCGGTGGGGAGGAGACCCAGTACTTC
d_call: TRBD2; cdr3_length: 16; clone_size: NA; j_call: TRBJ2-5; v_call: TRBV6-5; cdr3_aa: CASSYSASGGRETQYF; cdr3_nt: TGTGCCAGCAGTTACTCGGCTAGCGGGGGCAGGGAGACCCAGTACTTC
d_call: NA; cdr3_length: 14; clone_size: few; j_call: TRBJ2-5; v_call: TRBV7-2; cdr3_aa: CASSVGLNQETQYF; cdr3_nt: TGTGCCAGCAGCGTAGGACTTAACCAAGAGACCCAGTACTTC
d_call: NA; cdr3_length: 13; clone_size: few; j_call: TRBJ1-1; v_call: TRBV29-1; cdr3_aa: CSAGTIVTGEAFF; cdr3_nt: TGCAGCGCCGGCACCATTGTGACAGGTGAAGCTTTCTTT
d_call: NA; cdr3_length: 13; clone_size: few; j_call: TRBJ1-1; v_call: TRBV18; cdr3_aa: CASSSDSHTEAFF; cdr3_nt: TGTGCCAGCTCATCGGACAGTCACACTGAAGCTTTCTTT
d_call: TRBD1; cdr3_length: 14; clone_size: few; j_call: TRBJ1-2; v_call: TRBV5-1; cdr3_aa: CASRDLTGGHGYTF; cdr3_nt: TGCGCCAGCAGAGATTTGACAGGGGGTCATGGCTACACCTTC
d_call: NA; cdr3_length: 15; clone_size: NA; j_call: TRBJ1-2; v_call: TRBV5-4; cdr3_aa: CASSLGLGRNYGYTF; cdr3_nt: TGTGCCAGCAGTTTGGGATTGGGCAGGAACTATGGCTACACCTTC
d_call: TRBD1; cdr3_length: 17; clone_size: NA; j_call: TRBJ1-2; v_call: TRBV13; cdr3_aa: CASSSPNPGQGKEGYTF; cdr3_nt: TGTGCCAGCAGCTCACCAAACCCGGGACAGGGAAAGGAAGGCTACACCTTC
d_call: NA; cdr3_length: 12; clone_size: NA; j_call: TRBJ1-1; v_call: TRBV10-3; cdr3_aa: CAIAQENTEAFF; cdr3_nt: TGTGCCATCGCGCAGGAGAACACTGAAGCTTTCTTT
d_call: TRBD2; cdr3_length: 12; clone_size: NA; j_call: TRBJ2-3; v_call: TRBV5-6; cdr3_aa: CASSLGTSQKYF; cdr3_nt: TGTGCCAGCAGCCTCGGGACTAGTCAAAAGTATTTT
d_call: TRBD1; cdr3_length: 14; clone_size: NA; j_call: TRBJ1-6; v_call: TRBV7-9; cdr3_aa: CASSWGQPHSPLHF; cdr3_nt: TGTGCCAGCAGCTGGGGACAGCCTCATTCACCCCTCCACTTT
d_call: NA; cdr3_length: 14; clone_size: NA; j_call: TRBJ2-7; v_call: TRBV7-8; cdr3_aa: CASSLLAGPYEQYF; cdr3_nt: TGTGCCAGCAGCTTACTGGCGGGCCCGTACGAGCAGTACTTC
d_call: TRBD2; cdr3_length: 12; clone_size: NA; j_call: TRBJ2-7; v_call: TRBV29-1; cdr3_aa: CSAGELANEQYF; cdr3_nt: TGCAGCGCAGGAGAACTAGCGAACGAGCAGTACTTC
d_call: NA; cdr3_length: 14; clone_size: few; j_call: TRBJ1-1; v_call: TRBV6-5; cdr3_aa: CASSSRGMNTEAFF; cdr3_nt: TGTGCCAGCAGCTCTAGAGGGATGAACACTGAAGCTTTCTTT
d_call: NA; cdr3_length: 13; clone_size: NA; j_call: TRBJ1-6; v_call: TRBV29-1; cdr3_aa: CSARTDNNSPLHF; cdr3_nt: TGCAGCGCTCGGACAGATAATAATTCACCCCTCCACTTT
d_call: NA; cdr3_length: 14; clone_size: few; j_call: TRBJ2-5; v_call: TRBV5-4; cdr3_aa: CASSQGRGQETQYF; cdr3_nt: TGTGCCAGCAGCCAGGGACGGGGGCAAGAGACCCAGTACTTC
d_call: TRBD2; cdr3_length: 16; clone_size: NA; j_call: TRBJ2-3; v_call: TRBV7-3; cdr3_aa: CASSLIGLAALDTQYF; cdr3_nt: TGTGCCAGCAGCTTAATCGGACTAGCGGCCCTAGATACGCAGTATTTT
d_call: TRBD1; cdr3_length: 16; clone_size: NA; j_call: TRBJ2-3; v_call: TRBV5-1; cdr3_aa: CASSVGQTSSTDTQYF; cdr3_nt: TGCGCCAGCAGCGTGGGACAGACCTCTAGCACAGATACGCAGTATTTT
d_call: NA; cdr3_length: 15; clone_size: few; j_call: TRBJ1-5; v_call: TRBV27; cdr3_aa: CASSLGPSGNQPQHF; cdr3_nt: TGTGCCAGCAGTTTAGGGCCCTCGGGCAATCAGCCCCAGCATTTT